Listed below are T cell receptor beta chains from one sample, sequenced in a study of cytomegalovirus exposure and HLA in healthy donors. This table comes from immunoSEQ multiplex PCR, and its TCRdb copy is limited to in-frame clones, with some not included. Here the sample spans about 200,000 clones, 70% being singletons. The sequencing input was PBMCs. The source of these receptors is a man aged 40-55 years in good health and CMV-seropositive. CDR3s include the opening cysteine and the closing phenylalanine or tryptophan. A D gene is named only where the DNA matches it firmly. The size entry is marked missing in some rows and otherwise reads once, few, many or a size class.

D	V	size	J	CDR3	DNA
TRBD1	TRBV27	few	TRBJ1-2	CASSLYHPRQGTHGYTF	TGTGCCAGCAGTTTATACCACCCTAGACAGGGGACACATGGCTACACCTTC
.	TRBV6-6	.	TRBJ2-5	CASSYLLSGETQYF	TGTGCCAGCAGTTACCTCCTTTCAGGAGAGACCCAGTACTTC
.	TRBV7-6	few	TRBJ2-2	CASSLGSYTGELFF	TGTGCCAGCAGCTTAGGCAGTTACACCGGGGAGCTGTTTTTT
.	TRBV7-3	few	TRBJ1-3	CASSLTGWDKTIYF	TGTGCCAGCAGCTTAACGGGTTGGGACAAAACCATATATTTT
.	TRBV6-6	.	TRBJ2-1	CASSYSSSGNEQFF	TGTGCCAGCAGTTACTCGAGCTCGGGCAATGAGCAGTTCTTC
TRBD2	TRBV9	.	TRBJ2-2	CASTVSAGATGELFF	TGTGCCAGCACGGTCTCAGCGGGGGCCACCGGGGAGCTGTTTTTT
.	TRBV11-3	.	TRBJ2-2	CASSLQITGELFF	TGTGCCAGCAGCTTACAAATCACCGGGGAGCTGTTTTTT
.	TRBV12-5	.	TRBJ1-1	CASGLHRDLNTEAFF	TGTGCTAGTGGCCTCCACAGGGACCTTAACACTGAAGCTTTCTTT
.	TRBV4-2	.	TRBJ1-1	CASSQEGRQDVRMNKGYTEAFF	TGTGCCAGCAGCCAAGAAGGCCGACAGGATGTTAGGATGAATAAAGGGTACACTGAAGCTTTCTTT
.	TRBV4-1	once	TRBJ2-7	CASSQAVADSYEQYF	TGCGCCAGCAGCCAAGCTGTCGCAGATTCCTACGAGCAGTACTTC
.	TRBV19	few	TRBJ2-7	CASSSTGFGYEQYF	TGTGCCAGTAGCTCAACAGGGTTCGGATACGAGCAGTACTTC
.	TRBV9	once	TRBJ1-1	CASSGEPPAGLEAFF	TGTGCCAGCAGCGGAGAACCTCCGGCGGGTTTAGAAGCTTTCTTT
TRBD2	TRBV6-5	.	TRBJ2-5	CASSYITRGGRRQYF	TGTGCCAGCAGTTACATCACGCGGGGGGGCCGCCGGCAGTACTTC
.	TRBV27	.	TRBJ1-6	CASSLSGAAKGSPLHF	TGTGCCAGCAGTTTATCGGGGGCCGCGAAGGGTTCACCCCTCCACTTT
.	TRBV7-2	.	TRBJ2-3	CASSVGGLAQDTQYF	TGTGCCAGCAGCGTGGGCGGCCTAGCGCAAGATACGCAGTATTTT
TRBD1	TRBV7-9	.	TRBJ1-3	CASSLGQGLSGNTIYF	TGTGCCAGCAGCCTAGGACAGGGGTTGAGCGGAAACACCATATATTTT
TRBD1	TRBV27	.	TRBJ2-7	CASSLNTGTEEQYF	TGTGCCAGCAGTTTAAACACCGGGACAGAAGAGCAGTACTTC
.	TRBV7-8	.	TRBJ1-1	CASSRGRWGGTEAFF	TGTGCCAGCAGCCGAGGTAGGTGGGGCGGCACTGAAGCTTTCTTT
.	TRBV7-6	few	TRBJ1-2	CASSLEAGRSGLGKGYTF	TGTGCCAGCAGCTTAGAGGCAGGGCGGTCAGGGCTTGGAAAAGGCTACACCTTC
.	TRBV9	few	TRBJ2-5	CASSVLPGAGSETQYF	TGTGCCAGCAGCGTCCTCCCTGGGGCAGGGTCAGAGACCCAGTACTTC
.	TRBV5-1	.	TRBJ2-7	CASSFGRAGINEQYF	TGCGCCAGCAGCTTTGGACGGGCAGGGATCAACGAGCAGTACTTC
TRBD1	TRBV5-1	once	TRBJ1-2	CASSPDRGRMYTF	TGCGCCAGCAGCCCCGACAGGGGGCGAATGTACACCTTC
.	TRBV19	.	TRBJ1-2	CASSAAGFYGYTF	TGTGCCAGTAGTGCAGCGGGATTCTATGGCTACACCTTC
.	TRBV5-4	.	TRBJ2-7	CASSIGGYEQYF	TGTGCCAGCAGCATTGGGGGGTACGAGCAGTACTTC
.	TRBV27	.	TRBJ2-1	CASSLSRHLYNEQFF	TGTGCCAGCAGTTTATCGCGACACCTTTACAATGAGCAGTTCTTC
.	TRBV6-5	.	TRBJ1-2	CASSYSRSGGSGYTF	TGTGCCAGCAGTTATAGTAGAAGCGGGGGAAGTGGCTACACCTTC
TRBD1	TRBV10-3	.	TRBJ1-3	CAIRGPGQGSNTIYF	TGTGCCATCAGGGGTCCGGGACAGGGTAGCAACACCATATATTTT
.	TRBV5-1	.	TRBJ2-6	CASSSTTGTGANVLTF	TGCGCCAGCAGCTCTACGACAGGTACCGGGGCCAACGTCCTGACTTTC
TRBD1	TRBV25-1	.	TRBJ1-6	CASSESQGAGSYNSPLHF	TGTGCCAGCAGTGAATCCCAGGGGGCGGGATCCTATAATTCACCCCTCCACTTT
TRBD1	TRBV6-5	.	TRBJ1-1	CASSFLGTGVTTEAFF	TGTGCCAGCAGTTTTTTGGGGACAGGGGTGACCACTGAAGCTTTCTTT
TRBD1	TRBV7-9	once	TRBJ2-1	CASSLGGTGYNEQFF	TGTGCCAGCAGCTTAGGAGGGACAGGCTACAATGAGCAGTTCTTC
TRBD1	TRBV5-4	.	TRBJ1-3	CASSPGTGPSGNTIYF	TGTGCCAGCAGCCCTGGGACAGGGCCCTCTGGAAACACCATATATTTT
TRBD1	TRBV6-6	.	TRBJ2-2	CASMTGGAGGELFF	TGTGCCAGCATGACAGGGGGCGCGGGCGGGGAGCTGTTTTTT
TRBD2	TRBV6-1	.	TRBJ2-3	CASSERVGTSPTDTQYF	TGTGCCAGCAGTGAAAGAGTGGGGACTAGTCCCACAGATACGCAGTATTTT
.	TRBV18	.	TRBJ2-5	CASSPVGPYQETQYF	TGTGCCAGCTCACCGGTGGGGCCGTACCAAGAGACCCAGTACTTC
.	TRBV4-1	few	TRBJ2-2	CASSSIRLVPNTGELFF	TGCGCCAGCAGCTCCATCAGACTTGTCCCGAACACCGGGGAGCTGTTTTTT
.	TRBV6-5	once	TRBJ1-1	CASRDLGARNTEAFF	TGTGCCAGCAGGGACCTGGGGGCGCGGAACACTGAAGCTTTCTTT
.	TRBV27	few	TRBJ1-1	CASSLSFSVNTEAFF	TGTGCCAGCAGTTTATCCTTCAGCGTAAACACTGAAGCTTTCTTT
TRBD1	TRBV6-5	.	TRBJ1-1	CASSYGTANTEAFF	TGTGCCAGCAGTTACGGGACAGCGAACACTGAAGCTTTCTTT
.	TRBV5-1	.	TRBJ1-2	CASSQREGGMHGYTF	TGCGCCAGCAGCCAAAGAGAGGGAGGGATGCATGGCTACACCTTC
.	TRBV10-3	.	TRBJ2-7	CAISDLQAKSEQYF	TGTGCCATCAGTGACCTACAGGCAAAGAGTGAGCAGTACTTC
.	TRBV27	once	TRBJ1-2	CASSLSGWRQGGYTF	TGTGCCAGCAGTTTATCGGGATGGCGGCAGGGAGGCTACACCTTC
TRBD2	TRBV9	.	TRBJ2-3	CASSPKTPGGGISTDTQYF	TGTGCCAGCAGCCCGAAGACCCCTGGCGGGGGTATCAGCACAGATACGCAGTATTTT
.	TRBV14	.	TRBJ2-4	CASSRGQILAKNIQYF	TGTGCCAGCAGCCGGGGGCAGATCCTAGCCAAAAACATTCAGTACTTC
TRBD1	TRBV28	.	TRBJ1-2	CASSFRDSRSFNYGYTF	TGTGCCAGCAGTTTCCGGGACAGTCGTTCTTTTAACTATGGCTACACCTTC
TRBD1	TRBV5-5	.	TRBJ2-2	CASSATGGSTGELFF	TGTGCCAGCAGCGCGACAGGGGGCTCGACCGGGGAGCTGTTTTTT
.	TRBV12-2	.	TRBJ2-5	CASRRTNQETQYF	TGTGCAAGTCGCCGGACAAACCAAGAGACCCAGTACTTC
.	TRBV5-1	few	TRBJ1-4	CASSWGTRGTNEKLFF	TGCGCCAGCAGCTGGGGGACACGAGGAACTAATGAAAAACTGTTTTTT
TRBD1	TRBV5-1	.	TRBJ1-2	CASSLGGQGAYGYTF	TGCGCCAGCAGCTTGGGTGGACAGGGGGCCTATGGCTACACCTTC